This T cell receptor (beta chain) was obtained from a study of T cell responses to AZD1222 COVID-19 vaccine. Data came from immunoSEQ multiplex PCR; TCRdb stores just in-frame clones and leaves some out. Among around 89,000 clones listed, over 75% were seen once. Second-dose timings of about 4 or about 12 weeks were pooled. This CDR3 region has 16 residues. The germline V gene encodes CDR1 MNHEY and CDR2 SVGAGI. V lost 0 bases and J 1 base, leaving 12 bases between the germline ends. The receptor comes from an adult who received the AZD1222 COVID-19 vaccine. The chain employs TRBV6-5 and TRBJ1-2; TRBD1 is a possible D gene (5 bases). The specimen was peripheral blood, collected 28 days after the second AZD1222 dose. The DNA for the CDR3 is TGTGCCAGCAGTTACTCGACAGCCCTTCTTAACTATGGCTACACCTTC. Translated, it gives CASSYSTALLNYGYTF.